This T cell receptor beta chain was sequenced during a study of molecular identifiers for immune sequencing clone quantification. MiXCR, applied by TCRdb to the PCR reads, yields one record per CDR3 protein. The sample contains hundreds of thousands of distinct CDR3 sequences, roughly a quarter of which appear only once. Germline CDR1 and CDR2: LGHNA and YSLEER. This CDR3 region has 15 residues. V lost 0 bases and J lost 2; bases outside the gene matches: 4. A few counts support this clonotype. This TCR came from a human donor in good health. Some libraries in this study had Jurkat cell RNA spiked in. This sequence joins TRBV4-3 and TRBJ2-7; 7 bases are a match to TRBD2. Material: naive CD8+ T cells from blood, with Jurkat cell RNA spiked in. Subset described: FACS-sorted CD8+CD4-CCR7+CD45RA+ naive T cells. In DNA, the CDR3 is TGCGCCAGCAGCCAAGATTACGGGACTACCTACGAGCAGTACTTC. Translating it yields CASSQDYGTTYEQYF.